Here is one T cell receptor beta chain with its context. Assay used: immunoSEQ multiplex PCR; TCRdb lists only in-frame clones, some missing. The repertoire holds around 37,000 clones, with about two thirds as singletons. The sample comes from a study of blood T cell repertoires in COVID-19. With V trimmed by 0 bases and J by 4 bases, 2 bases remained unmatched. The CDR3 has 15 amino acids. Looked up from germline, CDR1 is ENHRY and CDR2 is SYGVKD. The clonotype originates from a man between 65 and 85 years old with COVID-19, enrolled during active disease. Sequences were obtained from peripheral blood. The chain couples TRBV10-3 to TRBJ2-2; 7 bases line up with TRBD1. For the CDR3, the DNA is TGTGCCATCAGTGAGTCGGCAGGGGGCACCGGGGAGCTGTTTTTT. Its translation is CAISESAGGTGELFF.